This entry describes one TCR beta chain. Sequencing used immunoSEQ multiplex PCR; TCRdb keeps in-frame clones, though not all of them. This sample has 390,000 or so clones; over 80% occur once, and the top ten carry about 5.4%. The entry originates in a study of blood T cell repertoires in COVID-19. The CDR3 contains 14 residues. With 5 bases removed from V and 0 bases from J, the gap between germline ends came to 10 bases. Germline CDR1 reads SGHAT; CDR2 reads FQNNGV. Enrollees, about 18 to 90 years old, lived in 24 US areas. The J gene is TRBJ1-1, the V gene TRBV11-2; weak D call: TRBD1 (5 bases). The TCR sequence derives from a woman aged 45 to 65 who had recovered from COVID-19. The sample was PBMCs or T cells enriched from blood (not recorded which). CDR3 loop: CASSQQVVNTEAFF. DNA for the CDR3: TGTGCCAGCAGCCAACAGGTCGTGAACACTGAAGCTTTCTTT.